A single sample is the source of the 21 T cell receptor beta chains below, sequenced in a study of patients and donors after allogeneic stem cell transplantation. TCRdb re-called the RT-PCR reads through MiXCR, storing one row per CDR3 protein. This sample has roughly 940,000 distinct CDR3 sequences, with more than 15% found just once. Material for sequencing was blood, either unsorted or a sorted T cell fraction (not recorded which). The receptors shown here come from a human donor who was either an allogeneic HSCT recipient or a stem cell or donor lymphocyte infusion donor (not recorded which). It is not recorded whose cells these are; they may come from a transplant donor.

The sample holds many counts of this clonotype. This chain links TRBV4-3 with TRBJ1-2; D gene unclear. V was trimmed by 10 bases and J by 5 bases, leaving 2 bases between them. CDR1 is LGHNA, CDR2 YSLEER, per germline. CDR3 length equals 8 residues. CDR3 nucleotide sequence: TGCGCCATGTATGGCTACACCTTC. Translating it yields CAMYGYTF.

The chain links TRBV29-1 to TRBJ2-2, with 9 bases lining up with TRBD2. CDR1 and CDR2 from the germline V gene are SQVTM and ANQGSEA. Germline trimming cut 1 base from V and 3 bases from J; bases unmatched to any gene: 3. The CDR3 extends over 15 amino acids. The CDR3 sequence: CSVEGGGRDTGELFF. Written as DNA, the CDR3 is TGCAGCGTTGAAGGAGGCGGGAGGGACACCGGGGAGCTGTTTTTT.

The table lists this clonotype with many counts. This chain joins TRBV12-5 and TRBJ1-5; possibly TRBD1 for D (6 bases). The V gene lost 2 bases and the J gene lost 6 bases, with 11 bases spanning the gap. This CDR3 comprises 14 residues. CDR1 is LGHNT, CDR2 FRNRAP, per germline. The CDR3, as DNA: TGTGCTAGTGGTTTGATAGCAGGGGCTCAGCCCCAGCATTTT. The encoded protein is CASGLIAGAQPQHF.

The V call is TRBV3-1, the J call TRBJ2-1; 8 bases agree with TRBD2. The germline CDR1 and CDR2 sequences are LGHDT and YNNKEL (reference sequence). V gave up 0 bases and J gave up 3 bases; unmatched junction bases: 4. CDR3 length: 16 amino acids. The CDR3 region has the DNA TGTGCCAGCAGCCAAGATACCGGGAGGGGCTACAATGAGCAGTTCTTC. It codes for CASSQDTGRGYNEQFF.

This clonotype was seen only a few times. The chain carries TRBV9 and TRBJ2-1, with D possibly being TRBD1 or TRBD2 (5 bases each). CDR1 and CDR2 from the germline V gene are SGDLS and YYNGEE. V was cut by 0 bases and J by 5 bases, with 9 bases left in between. This CDR3 has 14 amino acids. CDR3 coding DNA: TGTGCCAGCAGCGTAGCAGGGAGCGACAATGAGCAGTTCTTC. Translated, it gives CASSVAGSDNEQFF.

This clonotype was seen more than once but under ten times. V usage is TRBV28 and J usage is TRBJ2-7; 7 bases agree with TRBD2. CDR3 length: 14 amino acids. Germline-derived CDR1 and CDR2 are MDHEN and SYDVKM. The ends lost 3 bases at V and 7 bases at J; junction bases unmatched: 9. The CDR3 reads CASSLLADPWEQYF. The CDR3, as DNA: TGTGCCAGCAGTTTGCTAGCGGACCCGTGGGAGCAGTACTTC.

The chain is built from TRBV5-1 and TRBJ2-3, with D perhaps matching TRBD1 or TRBD2 (5 bases each). The CDR3 is 14 residues long. V lost 4 bases and J lost 0, with 9 bases in between. Looked up from germline, CDR1 is SGHRS and CDR2 is YFSETQ. DNA of the CDR3: TGCGCCAGCAGCGAGGGGCCGAGCACAGATACGCAGTATTTT. As protein: CASSEGPSTDTQYF.

The chain joins TRBV12-3 or TRBV12-4 to TRBJ2-5; 7 bases are shared with TRBD1. Germline trimming cut 2 bases from V and 5 bases from J; bases unmatched to any gene: 11. The CDR3 extends over 16 amino acids. The chain's CDR3 is CASSLRSGRGTETQYF. CDR3 bases: TGTGCCAGCAGTTTAAGGTCCGGCAGGGGGACGGAGACCCAGTACTTC.

This clonotype was recorded a few times. The chain has TRBV7-9 and TRBJ1-2, with D uncertain. V lost 5 bases to trimming and J lost 7 bases, with 14 bases between them. CDR3 size: 13 residues. Germline lookup yields CDR1 SEHNR and CDR2 FQNEAQ (reference sequence). Here the CDR3 reads CASSPGPLVGYTF. The CDR3 coding sequence is TGTGCCAGCAGCCCCGGTCCTCTCGTTGGCTACACCTTC.

In its sample, this clonotype was seen a few times. V and J are TRBV19 and TRBJ1-2, with 7 positions matching TRBD1. The germline V gene has CDR1 LNHDA and CDR2 SQIVND (reference sequence). The J segment lost 8 bases and the V segment lost 6 bases, leaving 9 bases of the junction unmatched. The length of the CDR3 is 13 residues. CDR3 sequence: CASSPGQIAGYTF. The DNA of the CDR3 is TGTGCCAGTAGCCCGGGACAGATTGCGGGCTACACCTTC.

This clonotype showed up just a few times. V and J are TRBV6-1 and TRBJ1-2; D unclear. Germline CDR1 reads MNHNS; CDR2 reads SASEGT. The CDR3 extends over 12 amino acids. V lost 8 bases to trimming and J lost 4 bases, with 11 bases between them. In nucleotides, the CDR3 is TGTGCCAGCGACCGGTCGGTCTATGGCTACACCTTC. It is translated as CASDRSVYGYTF.

This clonotype has more than one count but fewer than ten. This rearrangement joins TRBV29-1 to TRBJ1-1, with a weak D call TRBD1 (6 bases). CDR3 length: 14 residues. Germline CDR1 and CDR2: SQVTM and ANQGSEA. The V gene lost 4 bases and the J gene lost 4 bases, with 16 bases spanning the gap. CDR3 region: CSVAHYREVTEAFF. DNA of the CDR3: TGCAGCGTTGCCCACTACAGGGAAGTCACTGAAGCTTTCTTT.

This clonotype was seen at least ten times. A junction end diverges from the germline sequence, so it may reflect a read error. The rearrangement uses TRBV5-1 and TRBJ1-4; TRBD1 matches 12 bases. The length of the CDR3 is 13 residues. Germline loops: CDR1 SGHRS, CDR2 YFSETQ. As DNA, the CDR3 is TGTGCCAGCAGCGGGACAGGGGGCGAAAAACTGTTTTTT. Amino acid sequence: CASSGTGGEKLFF.

The chain is built from TRBV4-2 and TRBJ2-2; 7 positions agree with TRBD2. Looked up from germline, CDR1 is LGHNA and CDR2 is YNFKEQ. V shed 0 bases, J shed 5 bases, and the junction held 3 bases outside the gene matches. The CDR3 has 15 residues. CDR3 sequence (DNA): TGTGCCAGCAGCCAAGAAACTAGCGCGACCGGGGAGCTGTTTTTT. Protein sequence: CASSQETSATGELFF.

This clonotype was seen a handful of times. The chain has TRBV10-3 and TRBJ1-5, with D possibly matching TRBD1 (6 bases). The CDR3 covers 16 residues. In germline, CDR1 is ENHRY, CDR2 SYGVKD. Between the trimmed V and J ends, which lost 0 bases and 1 base, there was a span of 10 bases. CDR3 DNA sequence: TGTGCCATCAGTGAGTCCGGACAGTGGAGCAATCAGCCCCAGCATTTT. Translation: CAISESGQWSNQPQHF.

This clonotype was seen more than once but under ten times. The gene calls are TRBV30 and TRBJ1-4, with 7 nucleotides matching TRBD1. This CDR3 has 14 amino acids. Germline V gives CDR1 GTSNPN, CDR2 SVGIG (reference sequence). V gave up 5 bases and J gave up 0 bases; unmatched junction bases: 3. CDR3 sequence (DNA): TGTGCCTGGGGAGGGACAGCAACTAATGAAAAACTGTTTTTT. Encoded protein: CAWGGTATNEKLFF. The full variable domain, rest sourced from reference TRBV30 and TRBJ1-4, is SQTIHQWPATLVQPVGSPLSLECTVEGTSNPNLYWYRQAAGRGLQLLFYSVGIGQISSEVPQNLSASRPQDRQFILSSKKLLLSDSGFYLCAWGGTATNEKLFFGSGTQLSVL.

This clonotype was found a few times. The V and J genes are TRBV5-1 and TRBJ2-1; TRBD2 matches 11 bases. After removal of 4 bases from V and 4 bases from J, the junction contained 10 bases not matched to a gene. Germline values: CDR1 SGHRS, CDR2 YFSETQ. This CDR3 has 17 amino acids. As DNA, the CDR3 is TGCGCCAGCAGCGGGGGGACTAGCGGAGGTCCTTACAATGAGCAGTTCTTC. Amino acids: CASSGGTSGGPYNEQFF.

In its sample, this clonotype was seen many times. The V and J genes are TRBV4-1 and TRBJ2-7; D gene unclear. The CDR3 contains 15 residues. Germline assignment: CDR1 MGHRA and CDR2 YSYEKL. V was pared by 4 bases and J by 4 bases, with 17 bases between. The CDR3 nucleotides read TGCGCCAGCAGCCTTAATTCCCTGGGTTTTTACGAGCAGTACTTC. Encoded protein: CASSLNSLGFYEQYF.

This clonotype was seen only once. This chain joins TRBV2 and TRBJ1-2; D uncertain. Trimming left V 6 bases short and J 5 bases short, with 4 bases between. The CDR3 is made up of 10 amino acids. Germline CDR1 is SNHLY and CDR2 is FYNNEI. CDR3: CASRIYGYTF. CDR3 DNA sequence: TGTGCCAGCAGAATTTATGGCTACACCTTC.

The J gene is TRBJ2-5, the V gene TRBV9, with D unclear. Trimming removed 0 bases from V and 1 base from J, with 7 bases in between. Looked up from germline, CDR1 is SGDLS and CDR2 is YYNGEE. The CDR3 loop spans 14 amino acids. The CDR3 coding sequence is TGTGCCAGCAGCGTAGGGGGTCCCCAAGAGACCCAGTACTTC. This gives the protein CASSVGGPQETQYF.

This clonotype was counted between two and nine times. The chain is built from TRBV24-1 and TRBJ2-2; 8 positions match TRBD1. The CDR3 length is 17 residues. J gave up 6 bases and V 3 bases, and 11 bases lay outside the gene matches. Germline V gene lookup returns CDR1 KGHDR and CDR2 SFDVKD. The CDR3 sequence is CATSDVPGQGEPGELFF. In DNA form, the CDR3 reads TGTGCCACCAGTGATGTACCCGGACAGGGTGAACCCGGGGAGCTGTTTTTT.